Below are 26 T cell receptor beta chains sequenced from a single sample in a study of Graves' ophthalmopathy and Graves' hyperthyroidism. Amplification of the TCR beta CDR3 regions used RNA transcripts (as template). In the first round, RT-PCR was carried out with HTBI primers, and a multiplex PCR formed the second round. From the multiplex PCR reads, TCRdb called clonotypes with MiXCR, one entry per CDR3 protein. The sample lists 400,000 or so distinct CDR3 sequences, approximately 17% occurring once. Specimen: peripheral blood. The receptors originated from an adult woman with stable Graves' hyperthyroidism.

This clonotype was found a few times. The chain recombines TRBV30 with TRBJ2-2, with 9 bases fitting TRBD2. The germline CDR1 and CDR2 sequences are GTSNPN and SVGIG (reference sequence). Trimming cost V 0 bases and J 2 bases; bases outside gene matches: 4. CDR3 size: 16 residues. As DNA, the CDR3 is TGTGCCTGGAGTGTTTCGACTAGCGGAAACACCGGGGAGCTGTTTTTT. It codes for CAWSVSTSGNTGELFF.

This clonotype was seen a handful of times. V usage is TRBV9 and J usage is TRBJ1-1; D gene unclear. Trimming cost V 0 bases and J 1 base, with 4 bases left between them. Germline CDR1 SGDLS, CDR2 YYNGEE. The CDR3 runs 13 residues. CDR3 bases: TGTGCCAGCAGCGTAGATCAGAACACTGAAGCTTTCTTT. Its translation is CASSVDQNTEAFF.

This clonotype appeared many times. The chain couples TRBV9 to TRBJ1-1, with 9 bases identical to TRBD1. V trimming: 3 bases; J trimming: 11 bases; junction bases outside the gene matches: 5. The germline V gene has CDR1 SGDLS and CDR2 YYNGEE. The CDR3 has 12 residues. The CDR3 DNA follows: TGTGCCAGCAGCGCCACAGGGGGCCGGGCTTTCTTT. It encodes CASSATGGRAFF.

In its sample, this clonotype was seen many times. This sequence joins TRBV20-1 and TRBJ2-7; the D is unclear. This CDR3 comprises 14 residues. The ends were cut back, 1 base at V and 2 bases at J, with 12 bases in the middle. Looked up from germline, CDR1 is DFQATT and CDR2 is SNEGSKA (reference sequence). The CDR3 DNA reads as TGCAGTGCTAGAGGGCCCGAGAGAACCTACGAGCAGTACTTC. Protein: CSARGPERTYEQYF.

This clonotype was seen many times. Possible read error: a much larger clone is one base away. The limits of the CDR3 on the DNA are not certain, so only TCRdb's listed CDR3 is given. The rearrangement joins TRBV6-5 to TRBJ2-7; the table's TRBD1 call for D was not verified on the DNA. Inclusive of both ends, the CDR3 amounts to 14 amino acids. Germline values: CDR1 MNHEY, CDR2 SVGAGI. The CDR3: CASILGPSSYEQHF.

This clonotype has at least ten counts. The rearrangement joins TRBV5-1 to TRBJ2-5, with 8 bases aligning to TRBD1. The length of the CDR3 is 14 residues. Losses at the gene ends were 7 bases for V and 1 base for J; bases not matched to a gene: 6. Germline-derived CDR1 and CDR2 are SGHRS and YFSETQ. The CDR3 sequence: CASFSTGGQETQYF. Here the CDR3 DNA reads TGCGCCAGCTTCTCCACAGGGGGCCAAGAGACCCAGTACTTC. Complete variable domain (other parts from reference TRBV5-1 and TRBJ2-5): KAGVTQTPRYLIKTRGQQVTLSCSPISGHRSVSWYQQTPGQGLQFLFEYFSETQRNKGNFPGRFSGRQFSNSRSEMNVSTLELGDSALYLCASFSTGGQETQYFGPGTRLLVL.

This clonotype was seen many times. The J gene is TRBJ2-7, the V gene TRBV28; weak D call: TRBD1 (5 bases). The CDR3 has 13 residues. V gave up 6 bases and J gave up 3 bases, with 12 bases separating them. CDR1 and CDR2 from the germline V gene are MDHEN and SYDVKM. CDR3 residues: CASSPGIFYEQYF. The CDR3 DNA sequence: TGTGCCAGCAGCCCAGGGATATTCTACGAGCAGTACTTC.

This clonotype was detected many times. The chain joins TRBV11-2 to TRBJ2-7; 9 bases are a match to TRBD2. Per the germline V gene, CDR1 is SGHAT and CDR2 is FQNNGV. The V gene end was trimmed by 5 bases and the J gene end by 2 bases; junction bases not matched to a gene: 7. The CDR3 contains 15 residues. The CDR3 protein is CASSQLRGRAYEQYF. Here the CDR3 DNA reads TGTGCCAGCAGCCAGCTGCGCGGGAGGGCCTACGAGCAGTACTTC.

This clonotype came up many times. The chain couples TRBV29-1 to TRBJ2-7, with D uncertain. With 3 bases removed from V and 3 bases from J, the gap between germline ends came to 9 bases. Per germline, CDR1 SQVTM and CDR2 ANQGSEA. The CDR3 covers 12 residues. The CDR3 DNA reads as TGCAGCGTTGATATGGGAAACTACGAGCAGTACTTC. The encoded protein is CSVDMGNYEQYF.

This clonotype was detected many times. The chain's CDR3 is CSARDRGSYGYTF. The CDR3 DNA reads TGCAGTGCTAGAGATCGGGGCAGCTATGGCTACACCTTC. This rearrangement joins TRBV20-1 to TRBJ1-2, with D perhaps matching TRBD1 (5 bases). Germline CDR1 reads DFQATT; CDR2 reads SNEGSKA (reference sequence). The length of the CDR3 is 13 residues. Trimming took off 0 bases at V and 4 bases at J, with 9 bases between the two ends.

The table lists this clonotype with many counts. The rearrangement joins TRBV15 to TRBJ2-5; 9 bases fit TRBD2. The CDR3 is 15 amino acids. The V and J ends lost 6 bases and 5 bases, in that order; junction bases with no gene match: 10. In germline, CDR1 is LNHNV, CDR2 YYDKDF (reference sequence). CDR3 DNA: TGTGCCACCAGGACTAGCGGAAACTTACAGGAGACCCAGTACTTC. Protein sequence: CATRTSGNLQETQYF.

Of note for this clonotype: No conserved phenylalanine or tryptophan is present at the end of the CDR3, so a read error is the likely explanation. The V gene is TRBV6-1, the J gene TRBJ2-7; the D is unclear. The CDR3 contains 13 residues. Germline CDR1 is MNHNS and CDR2 is SASEGT. The ends were cut back, 6 bases at V and 2 bases at J, with 11 bases in the middle. In nucleotides, the CDR3 is TGTGCCAGCAGACCCATGGGCACCTACGAGCAGTACTAC. As protein: CASRPMGTYEQYY.

There are many counts of this clonotype. The rearrangement links TRBV6-2 or TRBV6-3 to TRBJ2-7, with 8 positions matching TRBD1. Trimming at V came to 0 bases and at J to 4 bases, leaving 14 bases not matched to a gene. From germline, CDR1 is MNHEY and CDR2 SVGEGT. The CDR3 has 18 residues. The CDR3 loop is CASSYSPMDDRGRYEQYF. CDR3 nucleotide sequence: TGTGCCAGCAGTTACTCCCCAATGGACGACAGGGGACGGTACGAGCAGTACTTC.

This clonotype occurred many times. J is TRBJ1-1 and V is TRBV20-1; the D is unclear. The CDR3 is 15 residues long. V was clipped by 0 bases and J by 5 bases, with 16 bases between them. The germline V gene encodes CDR1 DFQATT and CDR2 SNEGSKA (reference sequence). The chain's CDR3 is CSARDSSNHGTEAFF. The DNA of the CDR3 is TGCAGTGCTAGAGATTCGAGTAATCATGGGACTGAAGCTTTCTTT.

In its sample, this clonotype was seen many times. The chain combines TRBV7-2 with TRBJ2-7, with a possible D match to TRBD2 (6 bases). Trimming cost V 3 bases and J 7 bases, with 16 bases left between them. This CDR3 has 14 residues. Germline V gene lookup returns CDR1 SGHTA and CDR2 FQGNSA. CDR3 DNA: TGTGCCAGCAGCTTCGGACTATCGGTGGGGGAGCAGTACTTC. This gives the protein CASSFGLSVGEQYF. The variable domain in full, with the rest retrieved from reference TRBV7-2 and TRBJ2-7, is GAGVSQSPSNKVTEKGKDVELRCDPISGHTALYWYRQSLGQGLEFLIYFQGNSAPDKSGLPSDRFSAERTGGSVSTLTIQRTQQEDSAVYLCASSFGLSVGEQYFGPGTRLTVT.

In its sample, this clonotype was seen many times. V and J are TRBV7-2 and TRBJ2-7, with D unclear. Deletions cut 4 bases from V and 7 bases from J, with 8 bases between. The CDR3 is 11 amino acids. Germline-derived CDR1 and CDR2 are SGHTA and FQGNSA. The CDR3 coding sequence is TGTGCCAGCAGCTCAACCTTAGAGCAGTACTTC. Translated: CASSSTLEQYF.

The chain has TRBV18 and TRBJ1-6; D is ambiguous. Deletions cut 3 bases from V and 0 bases from J, with 6 bases between. The CDR3 is 15 amino acids. CDR1 and CDR2 (germline): KGHSH, LQKENI. The CDR3: CASSPRNSYNSPLHF. The CDR3 DNA sequence: TGTGCCAGCTCACCCAGAAACTCCTATAATTCACCCCTCCACTTT.

The chain has TRBV24-1 and TRBJ2-1; 13 bases agree with TRBD2. This CDR3 comprises 20 residues. The V gene end was trimmed by 4 bases and the J gene end by 0 bases; junction bases not matched to a gene: 11. Germline V gene data show CDR1 as KGHDR and CDR2 as SFDVKD. DNA for the CDR3: TGTGCCACCAGTGACCCTTCGGGACTAGCGGGACTAAACTCCTACAATGAGCAGTTCTTC. It codes for CATSDPSGLAGLNSYNEQFF.

A remark on this clonotype: This may arise from a read error, as a much more abundant clone is one base away. The conserved phenylalanine or tryptophan is not found at the CDR3 terminus, so this likely reflects a read error. This rearrangement joins TRBV6-1 to TRBJ2-6, with a weak D call TRBD1 (6 bases). Trimming cost V 5 bases and J 4 bases, with 18 bases left between them. The CDR3 is 17 amino acids. In germline, CDR1 is MNHNS, CDR2 SASEGT. The CDR3 is CASSQTGLALGANVLTV. CDR3 in DNA: TGTGCCAGCAGTCAGACAGGCCTTGCCCTCGGGGCCAACGTCCTGACTGTC.

This clonotype was counted many times. The rearrangement uses TRBV6-2 or TRBV6-3 and TRBJ1-1; no definite D call. This CDR3 is 14 amino acids long. V was shortened by 7 bases and J by 4 bases, with 16 bases between the two germline ends. In germline, CDR1 is MNHEY, CDR2 SVGEGT. The CDR3: CASTKPGLRTEAFF. Here the CDR3 DNA reads TGTGCCAGCACTAAACCCGGGTTACGCACTGAAGCTTTCTTT.

This clonotype was seen ten or more times. Sequence at one end of the junction differs from germline and may be a read error. The chain employs TRBV5-1 and TRBJ2-7, with 8 bases that match TRBD1. There are 12 residues in the CDR3. Per the germline V gene, CDR1 is SGHRS and CDR2 is YFSETQ. The CDR3 region is CASSPGQDEQYF. Written as DNA, the CDR3 is TGTGCCAGCAGTCCGGGACAGGACGAGCAGTACTTC.

This clonotype was recorded only once. The CDR3 carries no conserved terminal phenylalanine or tryptophan, so it likely arises from a read error. The DNA is left out, because the CDR3 cannot be placed on it with certainty; the CDR3 is given as TCRdb lists it. The gene calls are TRBV24-1 and TRBJ2-2; the table's D call of TRBD1 was not tested on the DNA. Germline V gene lookup returns CDR1 KGHDR and CDR2 SFDVKD. The CDR3 has 16 residues if both end residues are counted. The CDR3 is CATSDGAGSISGELCL.

Regarding this clonotype: Since the CDR3 does not end with the conserved phenylalanine or tryptophan, this likely comes from a read error. V is TRBV6-1 and J is TRBJ2-7; 13 bases fit TRBD2. This CDR3 region has 17 residues. The trim removed 2 bases at V and 3 bases at J, leaving 7 bases unmatched. Germline CDR1 reads MNHNS; CDR2 reads SASEGT. Here the CDR3 DNA reads TGTGCCAGCAGTGAAAATGGCGGGACTAGCGGGGTCTACGAGCAGTACCTC. This encodes CASSENGGTSGVYEQYL.

In this sample, this clonotype turned up a few times. V usage is TRBV29-1 and J usage is TRBJ1-1; D uncertain. Trimming shortened V by 6 bases and J by 3 bases, and 8 bases separated the two germline ends. CDR1 and CDR2 (germline): SQVTM, ANQGSEA. The CDR3 length is 11 residues. The CDR3 sequence: CSVGRYTEAFF. The CDR3 DNA follows: TGCAGCGTAGGGAGGTACACTGAAGCTTTCTTT.

This clonotype has a count of ten or more. CDR3: CASGAGPSYEQYF. CDR3 nucleotides: TGTGCCAGCGGAGCGGGCCCTTCCTACGAGCAGTACTTC. The chain links TRBV12-3 or TRBV12-4 to TRBJ2-7; TRBD2 is a possible D gene (6 bases). The CDR3 is made up of 13 amino acids. Trimming stripped 8 bases from V and 1 base from J, with 12 bases between.

This clonotype was counted many times. This chain uses TRBV6-1 with TRBJ2-7, with D unresolved. The CDR3 runs to 12 residues. The germline CDR1 and CDR2 sequences are MNHNS and SASEGT. Between the trimmed V and J ends, which lost 6 bases and 7 bases, there was a span of 13 bases. CDR3: CASSHHPLEQYF. The CDR3 DNA sequence: TGTGCCAGCAGCCATCATCCTTTGGAGCAGTACTTC.